A selection of T cell receptor beta chains follows, all from one sample in a study of blood T cell repertoires in COVID-19. The repertoire was sequenced with immunoSEQ multiplex PCR; TCRdb's copy has only in-frame clones and lacks some. The sample shows a few hundred thousand clones, roughly 90% of them seen only once. Sequenced material: PBMCs or T cells enriched from blood (not recorded which). The receptors come from a woman aged 55-69 years who had recovered from COVID-19. Both conserved end residues are part of each CDR3. Not every row has a clone size; where given, it reads once, few, many or a size class.

v_gene: TRBV7-2
abundance: .
j_gene: TRBJ1-1
CDR3aa: CASSFEANTEAFF

v_gene: TRBV15
abundance: .
j_gene: TRBJ2-5
CDR3aa: CATSEGLQETQYF

v_gene: TRBV27
abundance: once
j_gene: TRBJ1-3
CDR3aa: CASSPRRGRLSGNTIYF

v_gene: TRBV3-1/TRBV3-2
abundance: .
j_gene: TRBJ2-3
CDR3aa: CASSYQGLIAGEITDTQYF

v_gene: TRBV7-8
abundance: once
j_gene: TRBJ2-1
CDR3aa: CASSLTSGLSSYNEQFF

v_gene: TRBV2
abundance: .
j_gene: TRBJ2-5
CDR3aa: CATIAGRETQYF

v_gene: TRBV6-5
abundance: .
j_gene: TRBJ2-3
CDR3aa: CASTRELTDTQYF

v_gene: TRBV9
abundance: .
j_gene: TRBJ1-2
CDR3aa: CASSAWGRDYGYTF

v_gene: TRBV4-2
abundance: .
j_gene: TRBJ2-1
CDR3aa: CASSQDLRGGRNEQFF

v_gene: TRBV5-1
abundance: .
j_gene: TRBJ1-5
CDR3aa: CASSHGTGGSNQPQHF

v_gene: TRBV7-8
abundance: .
j_gene: TRBJ2-7
CDR3aa: CASSLRQGRYEQYF

v_gene: TRBV5-1
abundance: .
j_gene: TRBJ2-5
CDR3aa: CASSQGLAEETQYF

v_gene: TRBV6-5
abundance: many
j_gene: TRBJ1-4
CDR3aa: CASSPTSRGEKLFF

v_gene: TRBV11-2
abundance: .
j_gene: TRBJ2-1
CDR3aa: CASSSLTSGTHHEQFF

v_gene: TRBV5-6
abundance: .
j_gene: TRBJ2-2
CDR3aa: CASSLFRQWSFGELFF

v_gene: TRBV2
abundance: .
j_gene: TRBJ1-1
CDR3aa: CASRIPGRGGNTEAFF

v_gene: TRBV5-1
abundance: many
j_gene: TRBJ2-5
CDR3aa: CASSHGVQGSQETQYF

v_gene: TRBV6-4
abundance: .
j_gene: TRBJ2-5
CDR3aa: CASSQEAGRQETQYF

v_gene: TRBV10-3
abundance: .
j_gene: TRBJ1-1
CDR3aa: CAISAQGRAAFF

v_gene: TRBV28
abundance: .
j_gene: TRBJ2-3
CDR3aa: CASERGTDTQYF

v_gene: TRBV28
abundance: .
j_gene: TRBJ1-2
CDR3aa: CASTFNFGESYGYTF

v_gene: TRBV19
abundance: once
j_gene: TRBJ1-1
CDR3aa: CASTLQGGGTEAFF

v_gene: TRBV28
abundance: .
j_gene: TRBJ1-5
CDR3aa: CASSRGTGSGVRQPQHF

v_gene: TRBV29-1
abundance: .
j_gene: TRBJ1-2
CDR3aa: CSVQGAELNGYTF

v_gene: TRBV4-1
abundance: .
j_gene: TRBJ2-7
CDR3aa: CASSQSGLYYEQYF

v_gene: TRBV24-1
abundance: .
j_gene: TRBJ2-5
CDR3aa: CATSEGGETQYF

v_gene: TRBV7-9
abundance: .
j_gene: TRBJ2-5
CDR3aa: CASSLPGQGQETQYF

v_gene: TRBV3-1/TRBV3-2
abundance: .
j_gene: TRBJ2-1
CDR3aa: CASSQVLVGGPYNEQFF

v_gene: TRBV29-1
abundance: once
j_gene: TRBJ1-1
CDR3aa: CSVVYVNTEAFF

v_gene: TRBV10-1
abundance: .
j_gene: TRBJ2-2
CDR3aa: CASSEHLPGELFF

v_gene: TRBV5-5
abundance: .
j_gene: TRBJ2-1
CDR3aa: CASSFHGSYNEQFF

v_gene: TRBV28
abundance: few
j_gene: TRBJ2-1
CDR3aa: CASTGTGPHLSEQFF

v_gene: TRBV5-1
abundance: .
j_gene: TRBJ2-2
CDR3aa: CASSVTVNTGELFF

v_gene: TRBV9
abundance: few
j_gene: TRBJ2-1
CDR3aa: CASSVLAGSYNEQFF

v_gene: TRBV28
abundance: once
j_gene: TRBJ1-3
CDR3aa: CASSTQGAGGRNTIYF

v_gene: TRBV5-6
abundance: .
j_gene: TRBJ2-1
CDR3aa: CASSLKQGMNNEQFF

v_gene: TRBV27
abundance: .
j_gene: TRBJ1-4
CDR3aa: CASGVEVGKLFF